Only a few counts were recorded for the clone carrying this TCR beta chain. Its matching antigen is unknown. TCR alpha and TCR beta cDNA libraries carrying sample barcodes and UMIs were produced by 5'RACE using constant-segment primers. TCRdb independently ran MiXCR on the 5' RACE reads; one entry per CDR3 protein. The sample has more than 80,000 distinct CDR3 sequences, roughly an eighth seen once. The data are from a study of T-cell memory formation after mild COVID-19. As for the study in general: TCR clusters were largely donor specific. Whole-study results and caveats: Clones shrinking between day 15 and 85 showed a balanced CD4/CD8 split, and those that grew later tilted toward CD4+. CD4+ contracting clones were found mainly in CM and EM, and CD8+ ones in EMRA.

Germline loops: CDR1 MNHEY, CDR2 SVGAGI. Trimming took off 2 bases at V and 7 bases at J, with 8 bases between the two ends. The CDR3 contains 12 residues. This clonotype was sampled from an adult woman who had mild COVID-19 (a few samples of this study predate the infection). Cell type and time point are not known. The chain links TRBV6-5 to TRBJ1-1; tentative D call: TRBD1 (5 bases). The sequencing input was PBMCs or a T cell subset sorted from them (not recorded which). CDR3 nucleotide sequence: TGTGCCAGCAGTTACGGGGGAGGTGAAGCTTTCTTT. Its protein product is CASSYGGGEAFF.